This is a list of T cell receptor beta chains from one sample in a study of CD8 T cells in Susac syndrome. TCRdb redid the calling of the immunoSEQ multiplex PCR reads with MiXCR, one entry per CDR3 protein. The sample lists fewer than 200,000 distinct CDR3 sequences; over 75% were seen once. The sample was CD4+ T cells from PBMCs. The origin of the receptors is a human donor with Susac syndrome. Each CDR3 is given with its conserved first and last residue. D genes are given only for firm matches. Only part of the rows carry a size: once, few, many, or a class if the clone is expanded.

.	TRBV7-9	.	TRBJ2-3	TGTGCCAGCAGCTTAGTGGATACGCAGTATTTT	CASSLVDTQYF
TRBD1	TRBV18	.	TRBJ1-1	TGTGCCAGCTCCCGCGACAGGGCAACTGAAGCTTTCTTT	CASSRDRATEAFF
.	TRBV2	.	TRBJ2-5	TGTGCCAGCAGCCGGGATAACGAAGAGACCCAGTACTTC	CASSRDNEETQYF
.	TRBV5-4	.	TRBJ2-1	TGTGCCAGCAGCTTGGACGCGAGCTCCTACAATGAGCAGTTCTTC	CASSLDASSYNEQFF
.	TRBV27	once	TRBJ1-2	TGTGCCAGCACTGAATATTGGGGGGCAGACTATGGCTACACCTTC	CASTEYWGADYGYTF
.	TRBV20-1	.	TRBJ2-1	TGCAGTGCTAGAGATGCCGGCGGGGAGAGGGTTGAGCAGTTCTTC	CSARDAGGERVEQFF
.	TRBV19	.	TRBJ1-5	TGTGCCAGTAGTACCTCAGGGCCCCAGCATTTT	CASSTSGPQHF
TRBD2	TRBV18	.	TRBJ2-7	TGTGCCAGCTCACTCCAGCGGGACCGACAATACTTC	CASSLQRDRQYF
.	TRBV27	.	TRBJ1-1	TGTGCCAGCAGTTTATGGTGGGATGGTATTGAAGCTTTCTTT	CASSLWWDGIEAFF
TRBD2	TRBV10-3	.	TRBJ2-3	TGTGCCACGGGGACTAGCGGGAAGGATACGCAGTATTTT	CATGTSGKDTQYF
TRBD2	TRBV6-1	once	TRBJ2-1	TGTGCCAGCAGTGACCTAGCGGGGGTGGTTAGTGATGAGCAGTTCTTC	CASSDLAGVVSDEQFF
.	TRBV20-1	once	TRBJ2-7	TGCAGTGCTGAGCCCCAAGGACGGGTCTCCTACGAGCAGTACTTC	CSAEPQGRVSYEQYF